Presented here are 7 T cell receptor beta chains from one specimen sequenced in a study of blood T cells in healthy people across ages. A J-beta primer mix and a sample-barcoded 5' primer were used in a second PCR of about 7 to 12 cycles. A single record per CDR3 protein comes from TCRdb applying MiXCR to the 5' RACE reads. The sample yields 850,000 to 950,000 distinct CDR3 sequences, 29% seen once. Sequencing used blood. The receptors shown here come from a woman older than 75 in good health.

The table lists this clonotype with many counts. The chain carries TRBV2 and TRBJ2-5, with a possible D match to TRBD2 (6 bases). Per the germline V gene, CDR1 is SNHLY and CDR2 is FYNNEI. V lost 5 bases and J 4 bases, leaving 17 bases between the germline ends. The CDR3 covers 15 residues. CDR3 coding DNA: TGTGCCAGCAGTCCCCTAGCGATTAAGTTAGAGACCCAGTACTTC. Protein sequence: CASSPLAIKLETQYF.

Many counts were recorded for this clonotype. This sequence joins TRBV7-9 and TRBJ1-1, with a weak D call TRBD1 (5 bases). The CDR3 has 14 amino acids. Trimming pared 5 bases from V and 6 bases from J, leaving 16 bases between. CDR1 is SEHNR and CDR2 is FQNEAQ in the germline V gene (reference sequence). This CDR3 reads CASSPGMRGAEAFF. The CDR3 nucleotides are TGTGCCAGCAGCCCGGGTATGAGGGGCGCTGAAGCTTTCTTT.

This clonotype was found many times. CDR3 in DNA: TGTGCCAGCAGCCTTCCTTCCGGGTACCAAGAGACCCAGTACTTC. Translated, it gives CASSLPSGYQETQYF. J is TRBJ2-5 and V is TRBV5-5; no definite D call. This CDR3 has 15 residues. V was clipped by 4 bases and J by 0 bases, with 13 bases between them. Germline-derived CDR1 and CDR2 are SGHKS and YYEKEE (reference sequence).

This clonotype was seen many times. The V call is TRBV4-1, the J call TRBJ2-3, with 9 nucleotides matching TRBD1. The CDR3 extends over 17 amino acids. The V segment lost 2 bases and the J segment 2 bases; nucleotides outside the gene matches: 8. Germline V gives CDR1 MGHRA, CDR2 YSYEKL. CDR3 DNA: TGCGCCAGCAGCCAATCCGCCGGGACAGGGTTCACAGATACGCAGTATTTT. As protein: CASSQSAGTGFTDTQYF.

The rearrangement uses TRBV11-2 and TRBJ1-1, with D unclear. V dropped 2 bases and J dropped 1 base, with 14 bases sitting between them. The CDR3 sequence is 16 residues long. CDR1 and CDR2 from the germline V gene are SGHAT and FQNNGV. CDR3 nucleotides: TGTGCCAGCAGCTTATCACCCGGGGTGACGAACACTGAAGCTTTCTTT. Translation: CASSLSPGVTNTEAFF.

The rearrangement links TRBV19 to TRBJ1-5; D is uncertain. The CDR3 spans 16 residues. Germline CDR1 is LNHDA and CDR2 is SQIVND (reference sequence). V lost 5 bases to trimming and J lost 2 bases, with 16 bases between them. DNA of the CDR3: TGTGCCAGTAGTCGTCCGGCCCTGAACGGCAATCAGCCCCAGCATTTT. As protein: CASSRPALNGNQPQHF.

This sequence joins TRBV7-2 and TRBJ2-7; D not certain. Germline loops: CDR1 SGHTA, CDR2 FQGNSA. The CDR3 runs to 14 residues. Trimming left V 3 bases short and J 4 bases short, with 13 bases between. CDR3 residues: CASSLGGDGYEQYF. The CDR3 DNA reads TGTGCCAGCAGCTTGGGTGGGGATGGGTACGAGCAGTACTTC.